A single sample is the source of the 9 T cell receptor beta chains below, sequenced in a study of CD8+CD57+ T cells in acquired aplastic anemia. Profiles of TCR beta VDJ and CDR3 were generated from a genomic DNA template. TCRdb reanalysed the reads using MiXCR and keeps one entry per CDR3 protein. The sample carries about 210,000 distinct CDR3 sequences, 61% recorded once. The sequencing sample was made of sorted CD4+, CD8+, or CD8+CD57+ T cells (not recorded which) from PBMCs. The receptors originated from a human donor in good health.

The chain has TRBV7-9 and TRBJ1-1, with a weak D call TRBD1 (6 bases). The CDR3 runs 16 residues. V lost 0 bases and J lost 7, with 18 bases in between. Germline values: CDR1 SEHNR, CDR2 FQNEAQ (reference sequence). DNA for the CDR3: TGTGCCAGCAGCTTAGCGGAAGGGGGGTGGGGACTTGAAGCTTTCTTT. Protein sequence: CASSLAEGGWGLEAFF.

This clonotype was recorded at least ten times. This chain links TRBV4-2 with TRBJ2-7; no clear D. Germline CDR1 reads LGHNA; CDR2 reads YNFKEQ. The CDR3 length is 13 residues. V gave up 1 base and J gave up 2 bases, with 6 bases separating them. For the CDR3, the DNA is TGTGCCAGCAGCCAAGGTCGGGCCTACGAGCAGTACTTC. Its protein product is CASSQGRAYEQYF.

The rearrangement joins TRBV7-9 to TRBJ1-1; 8 bases match TRBD1. CDR1 SEHNR and CDR2 FQNEAQ come from the germline V gene (reference sequence). The V segment lost 1 base and the J segment 5 bases; nucleotides outside the gene matches: 6. The CDR3 is 15 residues long. Here the CDR3 reads CASSLGAGGVTEAFF. The CDR3 region has the DNA TGTGCCAGCAGCTTAGGAGCAGGGGGCGTTACTGAAGCTTTCTTT.

For this clonotype: Lacking the conserved final phenylalanine or tryptophan, this CDR3 likely reflects a read error. V and J are TRBV7-6 and TRBJ1-4; perhaps TRBD1 as D (6 bases). Trimming cost V 6 bases and J 6 bases, with 14 bases left between them. The germline V gene encodes CDR1 SGHVS and CDR2 FNYEAQ. The CDR3 covers 14 residues. CDR3 protein: CASRPIGGDEKLFL. CDR3 sequence (DNA): TGTGCCAGCAGACCTATAGGGGGTGATGAAAAACTGTTTTTG.

The chain links TRBV2 to TRBJ2-1; no clear D gene. The germline V gene has CDR1 SNHLY and CDR2 FYNNEI. The V and J ends lost 6 bases and 10 bases respectively, with 10 bases between them. The CDR3 is made up of 11 amino acids. The CDR3 region is CASRGPKEQFF. The CDR3 nucleotides read TGTGCCAGCAGGGGCCCAAAGGAGCAGTTCTTC. Drawing the rest from reference TRBV2 and TRBJ2-1, the complete variable domain is EPEVTQTPSHQVTQMGQEVILRCVPISNHLYFYWYRQILGQKVEFLVSFYNNEISEKSEIFDDQFSVERPDGSNFTLKIRSTKLEDSAMYFCASRGPKEQFFGPGTRLTVL.

Comments on this clonotype: At one end the junction does not follow the germline gene, possibly because of a read error. The rearrangement joins TRBV7-6 to TRBJ2-6; D might be TRBD1 or TRBD2, each matching 5 bases. CDR3 length: 17 amino acids. Germline loops: CDR1 SGHVS, CDR2 FNYEAQ. CDR3 DNA: TGTGCCAGCAGCTTAGTTCGGGCGGGCTCTGGGGCCAACGTCCTGACCTTC. It yields the protein CASSLVRAGSGANVLTF.

The chain links TRBV10-3 to TRBJ1-5; D perhaps matches TRBD1 (6 bases). Germline lookup yields CDR1 ENHRY and CDR2 SYGVKD. The CDR3 runs 14 residues. The V gene lost 6 bases and the J gene lost 5 bases, with 14 bases spanning the gap. CDR3 in amino acids: CAISQGRRDQPQHF. In nucleotides, the CDR3 is TGTGCCATCAGCCAGGGGAGGAGAGATCAGCCCCAGCATTTT.

The CDR3 reads CASSVPDRGIYDNEQFF. In DNA, the CDR3 is TGTGCCAGCAGCGTCCCCGACAGGGGGATATACGACAATGAGCAGTTCTTC. This chain links TRBV2 with TRBJ2-1; TRBD1 aligns across 9 bases. The CDR3 covers 17 residues. Germline V CDR1 and CDR2: SNHLY, FYNNEI. J gave up 5 bases and V 6 bases, and 14 bases lay outside the gene matches.

The gene calls are TRBV20-1 and TRBJ2-3, with unresolved D. Trimming left V 0 bases short and J 0 bases short, with 4 bases between. The germline CDR1 and CDR2 sequences are DFQATT and SNEGSKA (reference sequence). This CDR3 region has 13 residues. The chain's CDR3 is CSARERSTDTQYF. The CDR3 nucleotides are TGCAGTGCTAGAGAACGCAGCACAGATACGCAGTATTTT.